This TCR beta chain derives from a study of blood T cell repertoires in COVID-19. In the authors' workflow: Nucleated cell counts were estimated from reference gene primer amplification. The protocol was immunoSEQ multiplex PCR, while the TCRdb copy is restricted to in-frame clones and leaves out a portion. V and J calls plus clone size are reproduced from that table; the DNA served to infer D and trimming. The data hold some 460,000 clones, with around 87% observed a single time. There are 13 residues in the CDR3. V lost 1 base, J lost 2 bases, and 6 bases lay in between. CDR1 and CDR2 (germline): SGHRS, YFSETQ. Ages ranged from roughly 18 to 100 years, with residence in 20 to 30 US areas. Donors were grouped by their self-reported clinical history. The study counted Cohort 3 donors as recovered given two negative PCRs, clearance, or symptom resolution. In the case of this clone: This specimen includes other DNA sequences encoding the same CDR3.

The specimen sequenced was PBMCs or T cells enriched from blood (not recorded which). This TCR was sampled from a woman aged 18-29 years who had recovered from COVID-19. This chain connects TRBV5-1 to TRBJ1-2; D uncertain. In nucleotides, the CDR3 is TGCGCCAGCAGCTTGACGGTGAACTATGGCTACACCTTC. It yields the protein CASSLTVNYGYTF. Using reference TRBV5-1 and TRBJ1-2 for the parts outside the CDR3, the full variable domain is KAGVTQTPRYLIKTRGQQVTLSCSPISGHRSVSWYQQTPGQGLQFLFEYFSETQRNKGNFPGRFSGRQFSNSRSEMNVSTLELGDSALYLCASSLTVNYGYTFGSGTRLTVV.